This T cell receptor beta chain was found in a study of blood T cells in healthy people across ages. Study-wide background: Template switching picked up about one barcoded beta molecule for each two T cells.

A J-beta primer mix and a sample-barcoded 5' primer were used in a second PCR of roughly 7 to 12 cycles. MiXCR was run by TCRdb on the 5' RACE reads, yielding one entry per CDR3 protein. This sample has fewer than 2 million distinct CDR3 sequences; 30% to 40% occur once, and the top ten carry more than 20%. Each of the donors had approximately 10 milliliters of peripheral blood drawn into EDTA-treated Vacutainer tubes. V trimming: 3 bases; J trimming: 12 bases; junction bases outside the gene matches: 1. Germline CDR1 SGHNT, CDR2 YYREEE (reference sequence). This CDR3 spans 13 amino acids. The sequence was collected from a human donor in good health. The chain is built from TRBV5-4 and TRBJ2-1; 15 bases align to TRBD2. Sequenced: blood. For the CDR3, the DNA is TGTGCCAGCAGCTCGGGACTAGCGGGGGGGCAGTTCTTC. Its translation is CASSSGLAGGQFF.